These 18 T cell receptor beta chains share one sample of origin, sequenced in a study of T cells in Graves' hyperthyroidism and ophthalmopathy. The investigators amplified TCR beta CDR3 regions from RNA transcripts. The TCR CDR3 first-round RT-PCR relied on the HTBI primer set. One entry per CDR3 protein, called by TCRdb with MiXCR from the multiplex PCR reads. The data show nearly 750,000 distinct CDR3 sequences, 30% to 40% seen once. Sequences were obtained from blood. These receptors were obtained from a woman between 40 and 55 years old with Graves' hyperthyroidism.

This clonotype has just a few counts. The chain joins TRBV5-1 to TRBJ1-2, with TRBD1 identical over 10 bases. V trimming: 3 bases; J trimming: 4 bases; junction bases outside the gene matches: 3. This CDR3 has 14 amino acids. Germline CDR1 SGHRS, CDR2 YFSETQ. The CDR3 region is CASSSTGGSYGYTF. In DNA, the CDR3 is TGCGCCAGCAGCTCGACAGGGGGCAGCTATGGCTACACCTTC.

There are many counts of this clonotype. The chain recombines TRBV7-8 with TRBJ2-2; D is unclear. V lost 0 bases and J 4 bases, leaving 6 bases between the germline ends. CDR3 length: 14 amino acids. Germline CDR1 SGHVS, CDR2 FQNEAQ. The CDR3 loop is CASSLARLTGELFF. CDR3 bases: TGTGCCAGCAGCTTAGCTCGCCTCACCGGGGAGCTGTTTTTT. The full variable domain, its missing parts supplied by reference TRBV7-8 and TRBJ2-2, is GAGVSQSPRYKVAKRGQDVALRCDPISGHVSLFWYQQALGQGPEFLTYFQNEAQLDKSGLPSDRFFAERPEGSVSTLKIQRTQQEDSAVYLCASSLARLTGELFFGEGSRLTVL.

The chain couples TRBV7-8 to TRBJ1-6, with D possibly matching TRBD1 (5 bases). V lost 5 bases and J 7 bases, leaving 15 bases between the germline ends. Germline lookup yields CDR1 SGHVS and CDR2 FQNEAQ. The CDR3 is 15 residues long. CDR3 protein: CASSHRDVGNSPLHF. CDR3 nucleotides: TGTGCCAGCAGCCACCGGGACGTAGGAAATTCACCCCTCCACTTT.

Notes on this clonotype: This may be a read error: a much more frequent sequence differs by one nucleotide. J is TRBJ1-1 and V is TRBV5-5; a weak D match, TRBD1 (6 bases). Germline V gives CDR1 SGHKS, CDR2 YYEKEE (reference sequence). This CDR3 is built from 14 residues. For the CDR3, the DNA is TGTGCCAGCAGTCAGGGACATCAGAACACTGAAGCTTCCTTT. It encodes CASSQGHQNTEASF.

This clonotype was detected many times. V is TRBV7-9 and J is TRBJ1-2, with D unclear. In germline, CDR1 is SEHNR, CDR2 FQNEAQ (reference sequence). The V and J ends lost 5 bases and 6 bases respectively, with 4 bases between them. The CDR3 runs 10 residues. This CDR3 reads CASSVDGYTF. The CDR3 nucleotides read TGTGCCAGCAGCGTCGATGGCTACACCTTC.

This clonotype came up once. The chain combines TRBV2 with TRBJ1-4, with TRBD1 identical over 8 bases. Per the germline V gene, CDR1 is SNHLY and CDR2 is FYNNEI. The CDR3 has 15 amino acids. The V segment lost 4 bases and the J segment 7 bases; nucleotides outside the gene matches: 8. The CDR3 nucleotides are TGTGCCAGCAGTGCCCAGGGGGCCGGGAGTGAAAAACTGTTTTTT. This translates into CASSAQGAGSEKLFF.

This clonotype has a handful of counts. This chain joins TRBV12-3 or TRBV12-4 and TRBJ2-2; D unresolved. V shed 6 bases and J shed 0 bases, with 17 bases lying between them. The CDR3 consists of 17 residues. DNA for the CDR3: TGTGCCAGCAGCCGTAGCTTGGGCGAACCGAACACCGGGGAGCTGTTTTTT. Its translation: CASSRSLGEPNTGELFF.

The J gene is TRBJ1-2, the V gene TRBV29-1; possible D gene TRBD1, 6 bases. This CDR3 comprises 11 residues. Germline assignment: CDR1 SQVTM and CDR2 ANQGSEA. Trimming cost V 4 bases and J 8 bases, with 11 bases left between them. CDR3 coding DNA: TGCAGCGTTGTCAGCGACAGGGGCTACACCTTC. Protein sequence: CSVVSDRGYTF. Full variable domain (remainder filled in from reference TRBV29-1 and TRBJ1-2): SAVISQKPSRDICQRGTSLTIQCQVDSQVTMMFWYRQQPGQSLTLIATANQGSEATYESGFVIDKFPISRPNLTFSTLTVSNMSPEDSSIYLCSVVSDRGYTFGSGTRLTVV.

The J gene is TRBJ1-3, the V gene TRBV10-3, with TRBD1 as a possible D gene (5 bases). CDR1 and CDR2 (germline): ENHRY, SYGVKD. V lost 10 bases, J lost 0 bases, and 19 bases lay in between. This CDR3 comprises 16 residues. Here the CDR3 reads CASSPSGTTSGNTIYF. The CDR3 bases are TGTGCCAGCTCACCGTCAGGGACTACCTCTGGAAACACCATATATTTT.

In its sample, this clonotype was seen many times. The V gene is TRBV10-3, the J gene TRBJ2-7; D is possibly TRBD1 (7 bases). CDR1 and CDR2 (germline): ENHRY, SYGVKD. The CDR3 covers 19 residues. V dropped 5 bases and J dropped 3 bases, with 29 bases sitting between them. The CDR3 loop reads CAISSITGGGTEAFYEQYF. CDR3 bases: TGTGCCATCAGTTCCATAACCGGTGGGGGGACAGAAGCTTTCTACGAGCAGTACTTC.

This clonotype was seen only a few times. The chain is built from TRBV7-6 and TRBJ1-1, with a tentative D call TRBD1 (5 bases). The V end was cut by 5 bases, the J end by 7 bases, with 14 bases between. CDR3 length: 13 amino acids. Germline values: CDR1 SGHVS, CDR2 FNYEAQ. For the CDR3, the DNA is TGTGCCAGCAGCCCACAGACAGAGGGTGAAGCTTTCTTT. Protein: CASSPQTEGEAFF.

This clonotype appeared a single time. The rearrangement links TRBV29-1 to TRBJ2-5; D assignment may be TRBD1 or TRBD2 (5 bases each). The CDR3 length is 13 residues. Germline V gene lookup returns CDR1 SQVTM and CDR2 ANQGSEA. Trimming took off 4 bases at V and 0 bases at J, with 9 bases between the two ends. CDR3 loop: CSVVRGDQETQYF. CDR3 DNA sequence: TGCAGCGTTGTTCGAGGGGACCAAGAGACCCAGTACTTC.

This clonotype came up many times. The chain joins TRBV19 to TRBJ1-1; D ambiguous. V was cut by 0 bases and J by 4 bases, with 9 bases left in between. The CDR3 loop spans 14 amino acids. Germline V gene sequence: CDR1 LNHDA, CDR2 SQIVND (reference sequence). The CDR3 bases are TGTGCCAGTAGTATAGATCTGGGTAGCACTGAAGCTTTCTTT. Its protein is CASSIDLGSTEAFF.

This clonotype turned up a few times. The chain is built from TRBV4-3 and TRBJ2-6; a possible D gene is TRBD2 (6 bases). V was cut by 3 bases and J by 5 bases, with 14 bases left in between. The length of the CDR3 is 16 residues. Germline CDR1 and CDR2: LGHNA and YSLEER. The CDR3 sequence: CASSQDGTGRANVLTF. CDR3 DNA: TGCGCCAGCAGCCAGGACGGGACTGGGAGGGCCAACGTCCTGACTTTC.

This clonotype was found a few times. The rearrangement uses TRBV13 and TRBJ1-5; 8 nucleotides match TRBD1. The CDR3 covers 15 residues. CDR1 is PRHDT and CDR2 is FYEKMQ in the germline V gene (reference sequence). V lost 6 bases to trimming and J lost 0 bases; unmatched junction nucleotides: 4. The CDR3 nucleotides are TGTGCCAGCAGGGCACAGGGGGATAGCAATCAGCCCCAGCATTTT. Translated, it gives CASRAQGDSNQPQHF.

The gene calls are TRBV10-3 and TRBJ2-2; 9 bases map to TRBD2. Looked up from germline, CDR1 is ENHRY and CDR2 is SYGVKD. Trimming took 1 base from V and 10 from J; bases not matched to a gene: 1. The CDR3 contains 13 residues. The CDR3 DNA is TGTGCCATCAGTGAGTGGGGACTAGCGGAGCTGTTTTTT. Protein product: CAISEWGLAELFF.

The CDR3 reads CASSLRLNAQHF. DNA for the CDR3: TGTGCCAGCAGTTTACGGCTTAATGCCCAGCATTTT. J is TRBJ1-5 and V is TRBV28; D is undetermined. CDR1 and CDR2 (germline): MDHEN, SYDVKM. The CDR3 extends over 12 amino acids. The V end was cut by 2 bases, the J end by 11 bases, with 10 bases between.

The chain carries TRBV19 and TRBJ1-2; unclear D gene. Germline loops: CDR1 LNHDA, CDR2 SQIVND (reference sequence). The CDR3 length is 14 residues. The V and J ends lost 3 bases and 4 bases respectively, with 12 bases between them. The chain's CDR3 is CASSIDKSPYGYTF. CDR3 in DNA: TGTGCCAGTAGTATTGATAAGAGTCCCTATGGCTACACCTTC.